This T cell receptor (beta chain) stems from a study of OX40 agonist ivuxolimab in advanced cancers. Sequencing used immunoSEQ multiplex PCR; TCRdb keeps in-frame clones, though not all of them. Of some 77,000 clones detected, over 80% appear once; the ten largest clones hold 6.5% to 9.5%. CDR3 length equals 15 residues. From germline, CDR1 is SGDLS and CDR2 YYNGEE. Trimming took 5 bases from V and 4 from J; bases not matched to a gene: 7. Sequenced here: CD4+ or CD8+ T cells sorted from blood, sampled in a trial of the OX40 agonist ivuxolimab. This receptor was taken from an adult with an advanced solid tumor such as melanoma, head and neck, liver or kidney cancer. The chain joins TRBV9 to TRBJ2-5, with 11 bases identical to TRBD2. The CDR3 spells CASRLSGGEGETQYF. CDR3 nucleotides: TGTGCCAGCAGACTTAGCGGGGGGGAAGGAGAGACCCAGTACTTC.